The next 29 T cell receptor beta chains were all read from a single sample in a study of blood T cell repertoires in COVID-19. Measured with immunoSEQ multiplex PCR; TCRdb has only the in-frame clones, and not every one. The table records some 17,000 clones, around 91% of them present only once. Sequenced material: peripheral blood. Receptors were obtained from a man aged 60-69 years with active COVID-19.

The J gene is TRBJ2-5, the V gene TRBV5-1; TRBD2 aligns across 7 bases. Trimming cost V 2 bases and J 1 base; bases outside gene matches: 8. CDR1 is SGHRS and CDR2 is YFSETQ in the germline V gene. The length of the CDR3 is 16 residues. The CDR3 spells CASSFGIASGQETQYF. CDR3 DNA: TGCGCCAGCAGCTTCGGTATCGCTAGCGGCCAAGAGACCCAGTACTTC.

The chain recombines TRBV2 with TRBJ2-5; 10 positions match TRBD1. The CDR3 is 15 amino acids. The germline gives CDR1 SNHLY, CDR2 FYNNEI. V lost 6 bases to trimming and J lost 4 bases; unmatched junction nucleotides: 8. The CDR3 DNA is TGTGCCAGCAGGAAGACAGGGGGCGCCCCAGAGACCCAGTACTTC. Amino acids: CASRKTGGAPETQYF.

The chain carries TRBV28 and TRBJ1-5; possibly TRBD1 for D (5 bases). Germline V gene sequence: CDR1 MDHEN, CDR2 SYDVKM. The CDR3 totals 14 residues. V lost 7 bases to trimming and J lost 9 bases, with 19 bases between them. The CDR3 sequence is CASTLGGTAWPQHF. In DNA, the CDR3 is TGTGCCAGCACCCTTGGAGGGACCGCATGGCCCCAGCATTTT.

The chain has TRBV7-2 and TRBJ1-5; 8 bases map to TRBD1. CDR3 length: 14 amino acids. Looked up from germline, CDR1 is SGHTA and CDR2 is FQGNSA. J lost 4 bases, V lost 4 bases, and 3 bases had no gene match. CDR3 region: CASSYRTGNQPQHF. The CDR3 DNA reads TGTGCCAGCAGCTACAGGACAGGGAATCAGCCCCAGCATTTT. Together with reference TRBV7-2 and TRBJ1-5, the CDR3 gives the full variable domain: GAGVSQSPSNKVTEKGKDVELRCDPISGHTALYWYRQSLGQGLEFLIYFQGNSAPDKSGLPSDRFSAERTGGSVSTLTIQRTQQEDSAVYLCASSYRTGNQPQHFGDGTRLSIL.

The rearrangement links TRBV5-1 to TRBJ2-5, with D possibly being TRBD2 (6 bases). The germline V gene has CDR1 SGHRS and CDR2 YFSETQ. The CDR3 totals 13 residues. Trimming left V 7 bases short and J 1 base short, with 11 bases between. CDR3 in amino acids: CASQPGLQETQYF. The CDR3 DNA reads TGCGCCAGCCAGCCGGGACTCCAAGAGACCCAGTACTTC.

The chain is built from TRBV3-1 (or the pseudogene TRBV3-2) and TRBJ1-3; perhaps TRBD1 as D (6 bases). Germline lookup yields CDR1 LGHDT and CDR2 YNNKEL (reference sequence). The CDR3 is 16 amino acids. Trimming pared 4 bases from V and 0 bases from J, leaving 13 bases between. CDR3 nucleotide sequence: TGTGCCAGCAGCCCCCTGACGACAGGCTCTGGAAACACCATATATTTT. It yields the protein CASSPLTTGSGNTIYF.

CDR3 protein: CASSPPQGAFGNTIYF. Here the CDR3 DNA reads TGTGCCAGCTCGCCCCCACAGGGGGCGTTCGGAAACACCATATATTTT. The V gene is TRBV18, the J gene TRBJ1-3; 9 bases match TRBD1. The V gene's germline CDR1 is KGHSH and CDR2 LQKENI. J was trimmed by 4 bases and V by 6 bases; bases with no gene match: 10. There are 16 residues in the CDR3.

The chain uses TRBV27 and TRBJ2-2, with D maybe TRBD2 (6 bases). CDR1 is MNHEY, CDR2 SMNVEV, per germline (reference sequence). V was cut by 6 bases and J by 6 bases, with 11 bases left in between. The CDR3 is 13 amino acids. In DNA form, the CDR3 reads TGTGCCAGCAGATGGGGGGTCTCCGGGGAGCTGTTTTTT. Amino acids: CASRWGVSGELFF.

The chain recombines TRBV28 with TRBJ2-5; tentative D call: TRBD2 (5 bases). The CDR3 runs to 12 residues. Trimming left V 5 bases short and J 7 bases short, with 11 bases between. Germline-derived CDR1 and CDR2 are MDHEN and SYDVKM. CDR3 loop: CASSLIRGTQYF. CDR3 sequence (DNA): TGTGCCAGCAGTCTGATCCGGGGGACCCAGTACTTC.

V and J are TRBV4-1 and TRBJ1-3, with 7 bases fitting TRBD1. This CDR3 is built from 15 residues. V was pared by 3 bases and J by 4 bases, with 6 bases of the junction left unmatched. In germline, CDR1 is MGHRA, CDR2 YSYEKL. The DNA for the CDR3 is TGCGCCAGCAGCCACCCAGACAGGGTGGGAAACACCATATATTTT. Encoded protein: CASSHPDRVGNTIYF.

The chain uses TRBV2 and TRBJ1-6; TRBD1 matches at 7 bases. J lost 5 bases, V lost 5 bases, and 3 bases had no gene match. The CDR3 covers 14 residues. The germline CDR1 and CDR2 sequences are SNHLY and FYNNEI. The CDR3 loop reads CASSSGTDNSPLHF. The CDR3 nucleotides are TGTGCCAGCAGTTCCGGGACAGATAATTCACCCCTCCACTTT.

The chain recombines TRBV7-9 with TRBJ2-1, with D perhaps matching TRBD2 (6 bases). The CDR3 has 17 residues. Trimming took off 5 bases at V and 5 bases at J, with 22 bases between the two ends. The germline V gene has CDR1 SEHNR and CDR2 FQNEAQ (reference sequence). The CDR3 nucleotides are TGTGCCAGCAGCCCACTCTTTGGAGGGGCGCGGAACAATGAGCAGTTCTTC. Its protein is CASSPLFGGARNNEQFF.

The chain has TRBV19 and TRBJ1-2; D is unresolved. CDR3 length: 16 residues. The ends were cut back, 4 bases at V and 10 bases at J, with 25 bases in the middle. CDR1 and CDR2 from the germline V gene are LNHDA and SQIVND (reference sequence). CDR3: CASSKFLGTGHNDYTF. In nucleotides, the CDR3 is TGTGCCAGTAGTAAATTCTTGGGCACCGGCCATAATGACTACACCTTC.

The V call is TRBV4-1, the J call TRBJ1-6; 10 positions match TRBD1. Germline V CDR1 and CDR2: MGHRA, YSYEKL. This CDR3 comprises 15 residues. V was pared by 2 bases and J by 7 bases, with 2 bases of the junction left unmatched. The CDR3 sequence is CASSQPGQGNSPLHF. The CDR3 DNA sequence: TGCGCCAGCAGCCAACCGGGACAGGGGAATTCACCCCTCCACTTT.

The chain has TRBV10-3 and TRBJ1-6, with D possibly matching TRBD1 (5 bases). The V gene lost 10 bases and the J gene lost 7 bases, with 14 bases spanning the gap. Germline V gives CDR1 ENHRY, CDR2 SYGVKD. The CDR3 has 13 amino acids. The CDR3 region has the DNA TGTGCCACCACGGGGGGTCTAAATTCACCCCTCCACTTT. Protein product: CATTGGLNSPLHF.

The CDR3 coding sequence is TGTGCCAGCAGCTTAAGACAGGGAAATGGCTACACCTTC. It codes for CASSLRQGNGYTF. The rearrangement links TRBV7-9 to TRBJ1-2, with 7 nucleotides matching TRBD1. The CDR3 consists of 13 residues. In germline, CDR1 is SEHNR, CDR2 FQNEAQ (reference sequence). V gave up 2 bases and J gave up 6 bases; unmatched junction bases: 3.

The chain links TRBV5-1 to TRBJ2-3; 7 bases are shared with TRBD2. V lost 4 bases to trimming and J lost 3 bases; unmatched junction nucleotides: 11. This CDR3 contains 16 residues. Germline V gene lookup returns CDR1 SGHRS and CDR2 YFSETQ. CDR3 loop: CASSGSELARTDTQYF. The CDR3 DNA sequence: TGCGCCAGCAGCGGATCGGAACTAGCGAGAACAGATACGCAGTATTTT. Full variable domain (outside the CDR3, taken from reference TRBV5-1 and TRBJ2-3): KAGVTQTPRYLIKTRGQQVTLSCSPISGHRSVSWYQQTPGQGLQFLFEYFSETQRNKGNFPGRFSGRQFSNSRSEMNVSTLELGDSALYLCASSGSELARTDTQYFGPGTRLTVL.

The V call is TRBV28, the J call TRBJ1-6; no definite D call. V lost 5 bases to trimming and J lost 7 bases, with 6 bases between them. The CDR3 extends over 12 amino acids. Germline CDR1 reads MDHEN; CDR2 reads SYDVKM. The CDR3 reads CASSPLNSPLHF. CDR3 sequence (DNA): TGTGCCAGCAGTCCCTTAAATTCACCCCTCCACTTT.

This clone came up once. The chain is built from TRBV7-9 and TRBJ1-1; D is unclear. The CDR3 extends over 14 amino acids. Trimming shortened V by 5 bases and J by 0 bases, and 10 bases separated the two germline ends. The germline V gene encodes CDR1 SEHNR and CDR2 FQNEAQ (reference sequence). This CDR3 reads CASSVLHMNTEAFF. DNA for the CDR3: TGTGCCAGCAGCGTCCTTCACATGAACACTGAAGCTTTCTTT.

This chain uses TRBV14 with TRBJ1-2; weak D call: TRBD1 (5 bases). Germline V CDR1 and CDR2: SGHDN, FVKESK. Trimming left V 4 bases short and J 5 bases short, with 17 bases between. The CDR3 loop spans 15 amino acids. The CDR3 loop reads CASSRVDRGGYGYTF. For the CDR3, the DNA is TGTGCCAGCAGCCGTGTGGACCGGGGGGGATATGGCTACACCTTC. The full variable domain, with the rest looked up from reference TRBV14 and TRBJ1-2, is EAGVTQFPSHSVIEKGQTVTLRCDPISGHDNLYWYRRVMGKEIKFLLHFVKESKQDESGMPNNRFLAERTGGTYSTLKVQPAELEDSGVYFCASSRVDRGGYGYTFGSGTRLTVV.

The rearrangement links TRBV18 to TRBJ1-3; D unresolved. The CDR3 has 16 residues. From germline, CDR1 is KGHSH and CDR2 LQKENI. V was shortened by 3 bases and J by 0 bases, with 12 bases between the two germline ends. DNA for the CDR3: TGTGCCAGCTCACCTAGATCGCGTGTCTCTGGAAACACCATATATTTT. Translated: CASSPRSRVSGNTIYF.

The V gene is TRBV6-4, the J gene TRBJ2-3, with 10 bases fitting TRBD2. In germline, CDR1 is MRHNA, CDR2 SNTAGT. CDR3 length: 15 residues. V dropped 6 bases and J dropped 4; count of bases not matched to a gene: 7. The CDR3 sequence is CASSALAGGADTQYF. CDR3 nucleotides: TGTGCCAGCAGCGCCTTAGCGGGGGGCGCAGATACGCAGTATTTT.

This clone was recorded a few times. The rearrangement uses TRBV18 and TRBJ1-3; TRBD1 might be the D (5 bases). Germline V CDR1 and CDR2: KGHSH, LQKENI. V was trimmed by 5 bases and J by 0 bases, leaving 8 bases between them. The CDR3 loop spans 14 amino acids. The CDR3: CASSDRYSGNTIYF. In DNA form, the CDR3 reads TGTGCCAGCTCAGACAGATACTCTGGAAACACCATATATTTT.

The genes are TRBV2 and TRBJ2-7; a possible D gene is TRBD1 (5 bases). Germline V gives CDR1 SNHLY, CDR2 FYNNEI. The CDR3 is 13 residues long. V shed 6 bases and J shed 1 base, with 10 bases lying between them. The CDR3 region has the DNA TGTGCCAGCAGCATTCGACAGTCCTACGAGCAGTACTTC. Encoded protein: CASSIRQSYEQYF.

In DNA form, the CDR3 reads TGTGCCAGCAGCTGGACAATTCGGGACACTCATTCACCCCTCCACTTT. This gives the protein CASSWTIRDTHSPLHF. The chain links TRBV5-4 to TRBJ1-6, with D possibly matching TRBD1 (6 bases). The CDR3 runs 16 residues. Germline-derived CDR1 and CDR2 are SGHNT and YYREEE (reference sequence). Deletions cut 3 bases from V and 8 bases from J, with 18 bases between.

The gene calls are TRBV6-2 or TRBV6-3 and TRBJ1-1; D ambiguous. V shed 0 bases and J shed 1 base, with 12 bases lying between them. The CDR3 extends over 16 amino acids. Germline V gene sequence: CDR1 MNHEY, CDR2 SVGEGT. The CDR3 protein is CASSYSGGRKNTEAFF. The CDR3 region has the DNA TGTGCCAGCAGTTACTCGGGAGGGAGGAAGAACACTGAAGCTTTCTTT.

The rearrangement links TRBV9 to TRBJ1-4; D may be TRBD1 (5 bases). CDR1 and CDR2 (germline): SGDLS, YYNGEE. The CDR3 runs to 13 residues. Trimming left V 3 bases short and J 5 bases short, with 8 bases between. The CDR3 loop reads CASSAPGNEKLFF. DNA of the CDR3: TGTGCCAGCAGCGCCCCAGGGAATGAAAAACTGTTTTTT. The full variable domain, rest sourced from reference TRBV9 and TRBJ1-4, is DSGVTQTPKHLITATGQRVTLRCSPRSGDLSVYWYQQSLDQGLQFLIQYYNGEERAKGNILERFSAQQFPDLHSELNLSSLELGDSALYFCASSAPGNEKLFFGSGTQLSVL.

The genes are TRBV9 and TRBJ2-7; 9 bases are shared with TRBD1. Germline lookup yields CDR1 SGDLS and CDR2 YYNGEE. The CDR3 is 18 amino acids. V dropped 0 bases and J dropped 0; count of bases not matched to a gene: 10. This CDR3 reads CASSVGTGALGSSYEQYF. CDR3 nucleotide sequence: TGTGCCAGCAGCGTAGGGACAGGGGCGCTTGGGTCCTCCTACGAGCAGTACTTC.

The chain combines TRBV2 with TRBJ2-3; D possibly corresponds to TRBD1 (5 bases). The CDR3 sequence is 13 residues long. V lost 8 bases to trimming and J lost 4 bases, with 13 bases between them. Per the germline V gene, CDR1 is SNHLY and CDR2 is FYNNEI. CDR3 sequence: CASVAPTADTQYF. CDR3 in DNA: TGTGCCAGCGTGGCTCCGACAGCAGATACGCAGTATTTT.